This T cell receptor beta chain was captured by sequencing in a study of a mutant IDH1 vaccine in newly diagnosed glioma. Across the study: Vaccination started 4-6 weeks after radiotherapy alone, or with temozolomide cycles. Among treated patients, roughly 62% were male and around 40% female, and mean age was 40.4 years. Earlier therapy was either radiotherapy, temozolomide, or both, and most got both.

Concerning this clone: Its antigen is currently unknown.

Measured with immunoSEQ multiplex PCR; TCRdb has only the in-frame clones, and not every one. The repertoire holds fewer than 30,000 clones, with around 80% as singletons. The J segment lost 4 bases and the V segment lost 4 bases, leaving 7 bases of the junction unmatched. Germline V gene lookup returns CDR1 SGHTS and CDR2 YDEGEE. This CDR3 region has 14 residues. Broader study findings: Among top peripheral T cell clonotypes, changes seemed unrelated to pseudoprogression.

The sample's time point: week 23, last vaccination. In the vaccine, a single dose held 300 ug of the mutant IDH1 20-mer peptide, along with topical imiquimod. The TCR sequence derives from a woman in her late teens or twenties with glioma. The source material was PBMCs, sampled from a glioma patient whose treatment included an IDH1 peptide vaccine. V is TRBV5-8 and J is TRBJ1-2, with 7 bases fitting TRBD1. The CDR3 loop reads CASSPTGISYGYTF. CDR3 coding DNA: TGTGCCAGCAGCCCGACAGGGATAAGCTATGGCTACACCTTC.